This record concerns one TCR beta chain sequence. Its target antigen remains unknown. Base qualities are missing; no much larger clone stands one base away. The data derive from a study of spatial heterogeneity in lung cancer (dated 2019 in TCRdb). A note on the overall study: Donors were 65 to 85 patients with early-stage, untreated non-small cell lung cancer from the lung TRACERx cohort. In the raw uncorrected reads, each unique combination of TCR and UMI appeared on average more than ten times. Beta-chain transcripts were consistently detected in greater numbers than alpha-chain transcripts, which likely reflects a higher abundance of beta-chain transcripts. Both alpha and beta chains were TCR-sequenced in hundreds of tumor regions, under 85 matched nontumor lung samples and roughly 50 PBMC samples obtained at surgery. Follow-up PBMC samples were sequenced whenever available, and the median time to follow-up was 2 to 3 years after resection. Nonsynonymous mutation counts, determined by whole-exome sequencing of tumor tissue, were related to features of the TCR repertoire. In non-small cell lung cancer, the study made a quantitative comparison of TCR alpha and beta repertoires among multiple tumor regions, matched nontumor lung and blood. On the study overall, not on this receptor specifically: Ubiquitous expanded tumor TCRs showed up in blood more often at tumor resection than at routine follow-up. Only 14 to 15 patients were included in the comparisons of baseline and follow-up blood repertoires. Additional single-cell paired TCR alpha and beta sequencing was considered necessary to confirm, at a functional level, the hypothesis that regional TCRs recognize regional mutations.

Trimming removed 1 base from V and 3 bases from J; the gene matches leave 0 bases unexplained. Based on the germline V gene (reference sequence), the CDR1 and CDR2 sequences are DFQATT and SNEGSKA. The CDR3 covers 13 residues, taking in both the cysteine and the phenylalanine. The entry retains the CDR3 DNA only, 39 bases that are in frame from base 1. To prepare the library, 5' RACE was applied. Reads for this sample came from a NextSeq 500. To allow correction of PCR and sequencing errors, the TCR library protocol tagged every TCR cDNA molecule with a unique molecular identifier. In the source study's methods: Decombinator tools were used for TCR identification, UMI-based error correction and CDR3 extraction. TCRs above a frequency of 2 per 1,000, corresponding to the top 1% of the tumor frequency distribution, were defined as expanded. Rényi diversity was computed with the R vegan package after subsampling each repertoire 100 times to 5,000 TCRs. To build CDR3 similarity networks, amino acid triplet string-kernel similarity was used, and CDR3s were connected when their pairwise similarity was above 0.82. The public reads were reanalyzed by TCRdb: fastp trimming at Q25, MiXCR alignment, in-frame beta chains only. When rows share a CDR3 protein, they turn into one entry using the most common DNA and genes. The V and J calls were not made by the authors but by TCRdb's processing. Recorded for this sample are tens of thousands of distinct CDR3 sequences; 8% to 13% of them occurred a single time. In total, the top ten clones hold less than 35% of the sample.

This specimen's time point label, interpreted: blood at routine non-recurrence follow-up after resection. Whole RNA extracted from tumor and nontumor lung tissue, or from cryopreserved PBMC samples, was used for TCR sequencing without cell sorting. Only patients with enough RNA available from two or more tumor regions were chosen for TCR sequencing. The chain is assembled from TRBV20-1 and TRBJ1-1; 9 nucleotides in the junction match TRBD1. Sequenced here: PBMCs, sampled at follow-up. The sequence came from a female donor with early-stage non-small cell lung cancer. The DNA is TGCAGTGCTAGAGGGACAGGGGACACTGAAGCTTTCTTT. The translation is CSARGTGDTEAFF.